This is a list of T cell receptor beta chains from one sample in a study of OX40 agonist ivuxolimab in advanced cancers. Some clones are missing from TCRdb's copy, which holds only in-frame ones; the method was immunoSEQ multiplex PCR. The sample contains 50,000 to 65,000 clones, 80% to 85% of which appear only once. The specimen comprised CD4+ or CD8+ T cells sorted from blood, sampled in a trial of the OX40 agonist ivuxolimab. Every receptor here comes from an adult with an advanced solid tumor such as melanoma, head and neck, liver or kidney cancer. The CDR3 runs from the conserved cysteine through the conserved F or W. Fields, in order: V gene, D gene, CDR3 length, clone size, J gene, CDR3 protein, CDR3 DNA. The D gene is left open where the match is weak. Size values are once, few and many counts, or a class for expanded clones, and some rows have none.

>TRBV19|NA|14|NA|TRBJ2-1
CASSIGVSYNEQFF
TGTGCCAGTAGTATAGGGGTCTCCTACAATGAGCAGTTCTTC
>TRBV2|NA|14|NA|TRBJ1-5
CASSATGRRQPQHF
TGTGCCAGCAGTGCTACAGGGCGTAGACAGCCCCAGCATTTT
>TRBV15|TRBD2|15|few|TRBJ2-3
CATSSSGGATDTQYF
TGTGCCACCAGCAGTAGCGGGGGGGCCACAGATACGCAGTATTTT
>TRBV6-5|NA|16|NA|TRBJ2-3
CASSYVTPRGTDTQYF
TGTGCCAGCAGTTATGTCACCCCTAGAGGCACAGATACGCAGTATTTT
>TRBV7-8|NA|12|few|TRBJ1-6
CATRGGNSPLHF
TGTGCCACACGCGGGGGCAATTCACCCCTCCACTTT
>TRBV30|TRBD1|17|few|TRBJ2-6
CAWRTGTGGSGANVLTF
TGTGCCTGGAGAACCGGGACAGGGGGATCTGGGGCCAACGTCCTGACTTTC
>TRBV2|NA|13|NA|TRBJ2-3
CASSEEYTDTQYF
TGTGCCAGCAGTGAAGAGTACACAGATACGCAGTATTTT
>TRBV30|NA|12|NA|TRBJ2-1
CAWSVGGYEQFF
TGTGCCTGGAGTGTCGGAGGGTATGAGCAGTTCTTC
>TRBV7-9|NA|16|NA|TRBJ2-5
CASSLGVYADQETQYF
TGTGCCAGCAGCTTAGGTGTGTACGCTGACCAAGAGACCCAGTACTTC
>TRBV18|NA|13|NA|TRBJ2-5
CASSPGFGETQYF
TGTGCCAGCTCACCAGGGTTTGGGGAGACCCAGTACTTC
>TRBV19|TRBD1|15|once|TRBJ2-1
CASSMSGTGFFEQFF
TGTGCCAGTAGTATGTCCGGGACAGGTTTTTTTGAGCAGTTCTTC
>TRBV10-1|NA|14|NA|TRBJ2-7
CASSESSGAGEQYF
TGCGCCAGCAGTGAGTCCTCTGGGGCTGGTGAGCAGTACTTC
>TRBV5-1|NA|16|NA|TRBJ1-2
CASSLTTDGPLGGYTF
TGCGCCAGCAGCTTGACAACCGACGGCCCTCTGGGAGGCTACACCTTC
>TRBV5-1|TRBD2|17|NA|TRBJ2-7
CASSFHLSGGHSYEQYF
TGCGCCAGCAGCTTCCACCTTAGCGGGGGGCACTCCTACGAGCAGTACTTC
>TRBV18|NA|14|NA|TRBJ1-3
CASSPVDSGNTIYF
TGTGCCAGCTCACCGGTCGACTCTGGAAACACCATATATTTT
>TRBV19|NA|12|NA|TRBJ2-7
CASSKRTGEQYF
TGTGCCAGTAGTAAACGGACGGGGGAGCAGTACTTC